The rows below give T cell receptor beta chains drawn from one sample of a study of blood T cells in healthy people across ages. Each CDR3 protein gets one entry after TCRdb re-called the 5' RACE reads with MiXCR. The repertoire holds under 2 million distinct CDR3 sequences, with roughly 30% as singletons. The specimen was blood. The receptors were gathered from a woman between 25 and 40 years old in good health. The CDR3 runs from the conserved cysteine through the conserved F or W. D genes are given only for firm matches.

V: TRBV10-3
D: -
CDR3: CAISEKYRMATSTDTQYF

V: TRBV12-3/TRBV12-4
D: -
CDR3: CASRVKGDTQYF

V: TRBV29-1
D: TRBD1
CDR3: CSVGQGAMNTEAFF

V: TRBV7-2
D: -
CDR3: CASSLSPPDEQYF

V: TRBV11-2
D: -
CDR3: CASSLGTVLNTEAFF

V: TRBV20-1
D: TRBD1
CDR3: CSAPRTGTGNTIYF

V: TRBV28
D: TRBD1
CDR3: CASSTPGGYFLQPQHF

V: TRBV14
D: TRBD1
CDR3: CASSQVGTGYYEQYF

V: TRBV20-1
D: TRBD2
CDR3: CSARGTSGWTPFWAASTDTQYF

V: TRBV6-1
D: TRBD1
CDR3: CASSKWDREGETQYF

V: TRBV20-1
D: TRBD1
CDR3: CSAGQGAFYKQFF

V: TRBV20-1
D: -
CDR3: CSAYWPVTMNTEAFF

V: TRBV5-1
D: -
CDR3: CASSRWSGTGIGESPLHF

V: TRBV27
D: TRBD2
CDR3: CASRSSGNYEQYF